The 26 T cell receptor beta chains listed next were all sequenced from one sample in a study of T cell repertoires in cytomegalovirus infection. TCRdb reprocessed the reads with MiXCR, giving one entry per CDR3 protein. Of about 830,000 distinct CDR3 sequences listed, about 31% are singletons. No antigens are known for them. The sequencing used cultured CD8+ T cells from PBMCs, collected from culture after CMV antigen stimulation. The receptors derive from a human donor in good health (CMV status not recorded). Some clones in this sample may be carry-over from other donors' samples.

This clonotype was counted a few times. CDR3 nucleotides: TGTGCCAGTAGTATAGACGGGACAGAGAATCAGCCCCAGCATTTT. Encoded protein: CASSIDGTENQPQHF. The chain recombines TRBV19 with TRBJ1-5; 7 bases map to TRBD1. The CDR3 sequence is 15 residues long. With V trimmed by 0 bases and J by 4 bases, 3 bases remained unmatched. Germline CDR1 LNHDA, CDR2 SQIVND (reference sequence).

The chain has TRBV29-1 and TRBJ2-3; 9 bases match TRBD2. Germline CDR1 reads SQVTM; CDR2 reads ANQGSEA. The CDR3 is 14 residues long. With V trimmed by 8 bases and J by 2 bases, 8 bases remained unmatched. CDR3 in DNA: TGCAGCTCTCGAGCGGGGGGCTCCACAGATACGCAGTATTTT. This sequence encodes CSSRAGGSTDTQYF.

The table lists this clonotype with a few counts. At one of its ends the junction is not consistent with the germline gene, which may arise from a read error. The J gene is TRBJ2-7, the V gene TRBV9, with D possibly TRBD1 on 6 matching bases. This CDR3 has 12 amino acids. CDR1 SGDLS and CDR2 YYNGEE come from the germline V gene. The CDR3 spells CASSTLQGSRLF. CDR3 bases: TGTGCCAGCAGCACCTTACAGGGTTCCCGCCTGTTC.

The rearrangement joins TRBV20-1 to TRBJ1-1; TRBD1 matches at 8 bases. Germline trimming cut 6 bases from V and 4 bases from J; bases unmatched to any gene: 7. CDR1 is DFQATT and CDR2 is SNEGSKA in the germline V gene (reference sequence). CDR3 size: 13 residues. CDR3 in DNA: TGCAGTGCACGACAGGGGATCGGCACTGAAGCTTTCTTT. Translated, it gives CSARQGIGTEAFF.

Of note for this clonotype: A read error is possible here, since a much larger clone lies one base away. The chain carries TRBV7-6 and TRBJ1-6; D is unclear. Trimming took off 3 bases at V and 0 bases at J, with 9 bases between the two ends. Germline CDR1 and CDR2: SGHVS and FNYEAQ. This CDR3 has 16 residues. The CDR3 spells CASSLKFNSYNSPLHF. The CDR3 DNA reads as TGTGCCAGCAGCTTGAAATTTAACTCCTATAATTCACCCCTCCACTTT.

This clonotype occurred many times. CDR3 nucleotides: TGTGCCAGCAGCCGGACAGGGGTGAACACTGAAGCTTTCTTT. It translates to CASSRTGVNTEAFF. V and J are TRBV7-9 and TRBJ1-1; 9 bases map to TRBD1. Looked up from germline, CDR1 is SEHNR and CDR2 is FQNEAQ (reference sequence). V lost 5 bases and J lost 0; bases outside the gene matches: 1. The CDR3 covers 14 residues.

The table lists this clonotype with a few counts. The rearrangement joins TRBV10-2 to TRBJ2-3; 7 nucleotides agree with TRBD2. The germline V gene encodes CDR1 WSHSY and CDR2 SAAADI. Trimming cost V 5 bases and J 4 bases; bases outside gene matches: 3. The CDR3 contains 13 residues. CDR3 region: CASSSGVSDTQYF. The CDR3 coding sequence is TGCGCCAGCAGTAGCGGGGTGTCAGATACGCAGTATTTT.

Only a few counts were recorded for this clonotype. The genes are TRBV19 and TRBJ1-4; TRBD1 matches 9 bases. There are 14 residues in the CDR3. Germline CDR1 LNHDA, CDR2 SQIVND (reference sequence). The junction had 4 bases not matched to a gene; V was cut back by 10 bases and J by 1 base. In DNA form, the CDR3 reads TGTGCCATCGGACAGGGGAAAACTAATGAAAAACTGTTTTTT. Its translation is CAIGQGKTNEKLFF.

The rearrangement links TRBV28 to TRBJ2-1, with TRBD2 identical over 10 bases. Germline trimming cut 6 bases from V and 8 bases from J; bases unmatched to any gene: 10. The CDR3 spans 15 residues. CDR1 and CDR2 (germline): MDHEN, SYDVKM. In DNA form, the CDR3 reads TGTGCCAGCAGAGTAAGCGGGGGGGCCTTCCATGAGCAGTTCTTC. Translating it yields CASRVSGGAFHEQFF.

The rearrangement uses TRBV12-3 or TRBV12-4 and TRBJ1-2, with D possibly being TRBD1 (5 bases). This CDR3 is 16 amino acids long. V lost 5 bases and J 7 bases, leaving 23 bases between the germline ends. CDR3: CASSLYGNGGFVGYTF. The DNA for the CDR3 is TGTGCCAGCAGTCTATACGGAAACGGGGGTTTTGTTGGCTACACCTTC.

CDR3 protein: CASRGGGATGELFF. Written as DNA, the CDR3 is TGTGCCAGCAGGGGTGGCGGGGCCACCGGGGAGCTGTTTTTT. The gene calls are TRBV6-2 or TRBV6-3 and TRBJ2-2; tentative D call: TRBD2 (6 bases). Germline V gene data show CDR1 as MNHEY and CDR2 as SVGEGT. The CDR3 loop spans 14 amino acids. V shed 6 bases and J shed 4 bases, with 12 bases lying between them.

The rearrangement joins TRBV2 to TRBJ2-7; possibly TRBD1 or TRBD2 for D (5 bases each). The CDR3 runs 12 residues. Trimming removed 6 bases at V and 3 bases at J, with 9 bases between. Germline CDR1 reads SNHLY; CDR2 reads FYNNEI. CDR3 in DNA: TGTGCCAGCAGAGGGGAGATCTACGAGCAGTACTTC. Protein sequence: CASRGEIYEQYF.

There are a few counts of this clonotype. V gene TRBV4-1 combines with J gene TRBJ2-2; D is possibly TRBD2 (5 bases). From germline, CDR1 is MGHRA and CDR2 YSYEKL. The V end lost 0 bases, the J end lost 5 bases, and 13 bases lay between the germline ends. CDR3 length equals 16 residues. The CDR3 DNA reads TGCGCCAGCAGCCAAGATCGGGAATTCTGGACCGGGGAGCTGTTTTTT. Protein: CASSQDREFWTGELFF.

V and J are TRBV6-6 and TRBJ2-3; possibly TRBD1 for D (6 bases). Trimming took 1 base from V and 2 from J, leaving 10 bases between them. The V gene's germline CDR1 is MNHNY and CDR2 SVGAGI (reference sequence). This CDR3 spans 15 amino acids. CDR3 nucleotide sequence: TGTGCCAGCAGTTACTTTCCAGGGGACACAGATACGCAGTATTTT. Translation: CASSYFPGDTDTQYF.

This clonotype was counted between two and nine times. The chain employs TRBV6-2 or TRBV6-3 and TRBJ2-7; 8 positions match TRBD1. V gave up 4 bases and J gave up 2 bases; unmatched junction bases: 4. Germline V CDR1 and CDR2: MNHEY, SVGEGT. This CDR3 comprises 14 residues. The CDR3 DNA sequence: TGTGCCAGCAGTTGGGACAGGCGAACCTACGAGCAGTACGTC. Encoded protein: CASSWDRRTYEQYV.

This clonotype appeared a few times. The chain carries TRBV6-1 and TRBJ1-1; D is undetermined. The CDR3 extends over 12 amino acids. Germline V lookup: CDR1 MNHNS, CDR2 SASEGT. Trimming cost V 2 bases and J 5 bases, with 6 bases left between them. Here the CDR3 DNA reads TGTGCCAGCAGTGAAACAAGGACTGAAGCTTTCTTT. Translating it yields CASSETRTEAFF.

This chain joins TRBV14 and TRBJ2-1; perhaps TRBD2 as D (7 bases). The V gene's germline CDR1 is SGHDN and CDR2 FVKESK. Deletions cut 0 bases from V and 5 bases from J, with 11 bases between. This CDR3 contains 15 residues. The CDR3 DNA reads TGTGCCAGCAGCCAAGAGGGGGGGCCGGACAATGAGCAGTTCTTC. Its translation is CASSQEGGPDNEQFF.

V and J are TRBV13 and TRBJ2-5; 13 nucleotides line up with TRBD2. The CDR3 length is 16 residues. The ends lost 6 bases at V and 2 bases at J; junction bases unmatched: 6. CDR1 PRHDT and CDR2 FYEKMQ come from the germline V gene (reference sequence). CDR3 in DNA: TGTGCCAGCAGTCCGGGACTAGCGGGGTGGCAAGAGACCCAGTACTTC. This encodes CASSPGLAGWQETQYF.

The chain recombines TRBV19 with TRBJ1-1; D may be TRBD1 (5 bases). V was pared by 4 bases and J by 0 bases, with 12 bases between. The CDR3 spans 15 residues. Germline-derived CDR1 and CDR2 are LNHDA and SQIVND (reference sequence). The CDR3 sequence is CASSTGLGVNTEAFF. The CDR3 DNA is TGTGCCAGTAGTACGGGATTAGGGGTGAACACTGAAGCTTTCTTT.

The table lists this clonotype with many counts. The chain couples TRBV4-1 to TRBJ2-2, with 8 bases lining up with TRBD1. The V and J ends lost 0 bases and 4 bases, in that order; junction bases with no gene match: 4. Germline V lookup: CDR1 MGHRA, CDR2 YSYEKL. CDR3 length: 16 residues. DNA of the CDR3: TGCGCCAGCAGCCAAGATGGACAGGGAGGCACCGGGGAGCTGTTTTTT. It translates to CASSQDGQGGTGELFF.

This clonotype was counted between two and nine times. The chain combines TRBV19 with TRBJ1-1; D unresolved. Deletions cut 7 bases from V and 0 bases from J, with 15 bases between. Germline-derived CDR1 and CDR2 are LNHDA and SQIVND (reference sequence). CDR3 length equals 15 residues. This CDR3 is CASTLSVGMNTEAFF. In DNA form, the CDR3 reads TGTGCCAGTACCCTCTCGGTGGGGATGAACACTGAAGCTTTCTTT.

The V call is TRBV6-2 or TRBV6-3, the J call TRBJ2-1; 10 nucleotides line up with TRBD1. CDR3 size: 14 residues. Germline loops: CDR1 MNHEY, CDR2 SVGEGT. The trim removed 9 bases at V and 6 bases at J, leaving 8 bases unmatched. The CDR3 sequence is CASSRDRGRNEQFF. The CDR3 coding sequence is TGTGCCAGTTCCCGGGACAGGGGACGCAATGAGCAGTTCTTC.

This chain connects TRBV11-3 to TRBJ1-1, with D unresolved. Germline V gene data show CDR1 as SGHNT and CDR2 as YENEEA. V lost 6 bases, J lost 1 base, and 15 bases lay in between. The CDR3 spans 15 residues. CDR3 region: CASRRLRSGNTEAFF. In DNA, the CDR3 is TGTGCCAGCAGAAGACTTCGTTCGGGGAACACTGAAGCTTTCTTT.

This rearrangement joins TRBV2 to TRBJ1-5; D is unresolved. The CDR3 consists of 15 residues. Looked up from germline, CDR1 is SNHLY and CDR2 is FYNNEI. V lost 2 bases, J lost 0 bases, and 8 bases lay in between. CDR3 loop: CASSEREFSNQPQHF. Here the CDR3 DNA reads TGTGCCAGCAGTGAACGCGAGTTTAGCAATCAGCCCCAGCATTTT.

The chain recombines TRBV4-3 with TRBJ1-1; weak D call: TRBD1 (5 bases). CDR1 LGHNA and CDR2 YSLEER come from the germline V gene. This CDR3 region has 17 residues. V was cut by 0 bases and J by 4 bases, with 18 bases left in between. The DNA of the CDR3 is TGCGCCAGCAGCCAAGACTGGGCAGGGCCGCCGGGCACTGAAGCTTTCTTT. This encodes CASSQDWAGPPGTEAFF.

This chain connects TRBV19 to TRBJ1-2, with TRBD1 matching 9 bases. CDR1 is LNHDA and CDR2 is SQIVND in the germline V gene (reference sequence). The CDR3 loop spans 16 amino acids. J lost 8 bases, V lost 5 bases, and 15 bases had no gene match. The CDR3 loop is CASSEGQGRMSGGYTF. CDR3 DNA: TGTGCCAGTAGTGAAGGACAGGGGAGAATGAGTGGAGGCTACACCTTC.